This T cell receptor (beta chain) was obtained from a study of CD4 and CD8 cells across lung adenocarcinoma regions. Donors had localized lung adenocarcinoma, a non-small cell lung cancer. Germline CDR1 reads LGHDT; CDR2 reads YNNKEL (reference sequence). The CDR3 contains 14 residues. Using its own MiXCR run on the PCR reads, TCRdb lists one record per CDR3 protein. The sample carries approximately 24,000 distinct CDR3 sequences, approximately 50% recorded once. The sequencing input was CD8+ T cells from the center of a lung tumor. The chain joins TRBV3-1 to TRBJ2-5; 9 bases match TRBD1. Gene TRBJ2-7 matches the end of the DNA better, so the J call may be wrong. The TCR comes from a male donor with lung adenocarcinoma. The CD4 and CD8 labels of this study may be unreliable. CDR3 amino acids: CASSTGQGSHEQYF. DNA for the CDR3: TGTGCCAGCAGCACGGGACAGGGTTCCCACGAGCAGTACTTC.